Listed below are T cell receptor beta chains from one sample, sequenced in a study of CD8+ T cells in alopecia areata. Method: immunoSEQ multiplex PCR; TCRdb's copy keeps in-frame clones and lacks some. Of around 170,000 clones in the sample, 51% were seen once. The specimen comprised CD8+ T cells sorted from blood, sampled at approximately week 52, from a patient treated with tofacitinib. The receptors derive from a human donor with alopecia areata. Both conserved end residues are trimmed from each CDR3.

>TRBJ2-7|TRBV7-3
ASSFRTGDEQY
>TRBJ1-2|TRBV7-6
ASTLGPQGEGSYYGYT
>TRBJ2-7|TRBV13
ASSSSSYEQY
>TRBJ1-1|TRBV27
ATRLSGGSNTEAF
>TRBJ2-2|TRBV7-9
ASRRGAGELF
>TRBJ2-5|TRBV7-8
ASSLGAVQETQY
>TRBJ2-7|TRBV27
ASSLDRGYEQY
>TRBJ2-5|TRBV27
ASSLSRSKTQY
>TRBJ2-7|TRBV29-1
SVEDPAGRREQY
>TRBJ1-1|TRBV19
ASSIDLFTEAF
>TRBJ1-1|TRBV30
AWLRTKNTEAF